The text below deals with one T cell receptor beta chain. This specimen comes from a study of blood T cell repertoires in COVID-19. Whole-study context: The cDNA or gDNA used as material had been derived from T cells, B-cell-depleted T cells, or PBMCs.

The junction had 9 bases not matched to a gene; V was cut back by 4 bases and J by 7 bases. The CDR3 contains 14 residues. Germline CDR1 MNHEY, CDR2 SMNVEV (reference sequence). Cohort placement rested on clinical history that participants reported themselves. Under the authors' procedure: From reference gene primer amplification, estimates of nucleated cell counts were derived. Some clones are missing from TCRdb's copy, which holds only in-frame ones; the method was immunoSEQ multiplex PCR. D and trimming were read from the DNA, whereas the V and J calls and clone size are those reported in that table. The data hold about 160,000 clones, with over 70% observed a single time.

Sequenced: PBMCs or T cells enriched from blood (not recorded which). The clonotype originates from a woman aged 40 to 50 with acute COVID-19. The chain carries TRBV27 and TRBJ2-7; 8 bases are shared with TRBD2. The CDR3 DNA reads TGTGCCAGCAGTTCCGGACTAGCTTCAGGGGAGCAGTACGTC. Encoded protein: CASSSGLASGEQYV.